Listed below are T cell receptor beta chains from one sample, sequenced in a study of beta chain features in type 1 diabetes. Assay: immunoSEQ multiplex PCR; the TCRdb copy retains only in-frame clones and omits some. The table has about 340,000 clones, approximately 12% seen once. Sample: naive CD4+ T cells from blood. The receptors were sampled from a woman younger than 30 with type 1 diabetes. The CDR3 runs from the conserved cysteine through the conserved F or W. Each record gives: J gene, clone size, CDR3 length, D gene, V gene, CDR3 protein, CDR3 DNA. A D gene is named only where the DNA matches it firmly. Rows give clone size only sometimes, using once, few, many, or a class for an expanded clone.

TRBJ2-5 | few | 15 | TRBD2 | TRBV7-2 | CASSLAGGNQETQYF | TGTGCCAGCAGCTTAGCGGGAGGGAATCAAGAGACCCAGTACTTC
TRBJ2-1 | few | 17 | TRBD2 | TRBV11-2 | CASSSLWGLFSYNEQFF | TGTGCCAGCAGCTCCCTATGGGGACTATTCTCCTACAATGAGCAGTTCTTC
TRBJ2-3 | few | 12 | - | TRBV7-9 | CASSQTADTQYF | TGTGCCAGCAGCCAGACAGCAGATACGCAGTATTTT
TRBJ2-3 | few | 19 | - | TRBV7-2 | CASSFRRTHLPRGTDTQYF | TGTGCCAGCAGCTTCCGGAGGACTCATCTCCCCCGTGGGACAGATACGCAGTATTTT
TRBJ1-5 | few | 19 | - | TRBV30 | CAWRHNPRQGGYGNQPQHF | TGTGCCTGGAGGCACAACCCGCGGCAGGGAGGTTACGGCAACCAGCCCCAGCATTTT
TRBJ1-1 | - | 14 | TRBD1 | TRBV7-9 | CASTEGQPNTEAFF | TGTGCCAGCACCGAGGGACAGCCGAACACTGAAGCTTTCTTT
TRBJ2-1 | few | 14 | - | TRBV18 | CASSGREFHNEQFF | TGTGCCAGCTCAGGTCGGGAGTTCCACAATGAGCAGTTCTTC
TRBJ2-7 | few | 12 | - | TRBV6-6 | CASSSQGYEQYF | TGTGCCAGCAGTTCCCAGGGTTACGAGCAGTACTTC
TRBJ2-3 | few | 17 | - | TRBV5-4 | CASSPSPETGITDTQYF | TGTGCCAGCAGCCCCTCCCCGGAGACAGGCATCACAGATACGCAGTATTTT
TRBJ2-1 | few | 15 | - | TRBV4-3 | CASSLDRYKYNEQFF | TGCGCCAGCAGCCTCGACAGGTACAAATACAATGAGCAGTTCTTC
TRBJ2-1 | few | 16 | - | TRBV28 | CASIPVRGDLVDEQFF | TGTGCCAGCATCCCTGTCAGGGGGGACCTGGTTGATGAGCAGTTCTTC
TRBJ2-1 | - | 15 | - | TRBV19 | CASSIISGARNEQFF | TGTGCCAGTAGTATAATTTCAGGGGCGCGCAATGAGCAGTTCTTC
TRBJ2-3 | few | 14 | TRBD2 | TRBV15 | CATSRGPSGRAQYF | TGTGCCACCAGCAGAGGTCCTAGCGGGAGGGCGCAGTATTTT
TRBJ2-2 | few | 14 | - | TRBV7-9 | CASSTQYTTGELFF | TGTGCCAGCAGCACACAGTACACCACCGGGGAGCTGTTTTTT
TRBJ2-7 | - | 16 | TRBD2 | TRBV6-6 | CASSYFPAGGPDEQYF | TGTGCCAGCAGTTACTTCCCAGCGGGAGGGCCGGACGAGCAGTACTTC
TRBJ1-2 | - | 13 | - | TRBV7-2 | CASTTGQYYGYTF | TGTGCCAGCACCACCGGACAGTACTATGGCTACACCTTC
TRBJ1-1 | few | 14 | TRBD1 | TRBV10-3 | CAISEQGENTEAFF | TGTGCCATCAGTGAACAGGGGGAAAACACTGAAGCTTTCTTT
TRBJ2-3 | - | 16 | TRBD2 | TRBV27 | CASRRLAGEFIDTQYF | TGTGCCAGCAGGCGACTAGCGGGAGAGTTCATAGATACGCAGTATTTT